This T cell receptor beta chain is from a study of T cells in Graves' hyperthyroidism and ophthalmopathy. Across the whole study: Peripheral blood was collected at initial diagnosis, before any treatment. Study-wide findings and caveats: Among thyroid clonotypes expanded above 0.001, most also appeared in blood.

This clonotype occurred a few times. Antigen unknown. In patients aged 18 to 65, hyperthyroidism was newly diagnosed, with duration under 2 months. Every diagnosis used clinical symptoms, serum thyroxine and TRAb, thyroid ultrasound and orbital computed tomography. Template material for amplifying TCR beta CDR3 regions consisted of RNA transcripts. The HTBI set primed first-round TCR CDR3 RT-PCR. TCRdb recomputed calls from the multiplex PCR reads with MiXCR, one row per CDR3 protein. Of around 580,000 distinct CDR3 sequences in the sample, roughly a sixth were seen once. The CDR3 contains 19 residues. Germline V lookup: CDR1 LGHNA, CDR2 YSLEER. The V and J ends lost 0 bases and 3 bases, in that order; junction bases with no gene match: 16.

This rearrangement joins TRBV4-3 to TRBJ1-2, with 7 positions matching TRBD1. Input material: blood. The TCR comes from a woman between 18 and 29 years old with Graves' hyperthyroidism. In DNA, the CDR3 is TGCGCCAGCAGCCAAGAATTTAGGACAGGTGGGAGCGCGGACTATGGCTACACCTTC. Amino acid sequence: CASSQEFRTGGSADYGYTF.